This T cell receptor beta chain was profiled in a study of PD-L1 blockade in urothelial cancer. Germline V gene lookup returns CDR1 MNHEY and CDR2 SMNVEV (reference sequence). Germline trimming cut 2 bases from V and 7 bases from J; bases unmatched to any gene: 5. The CDR3 length is 15 residues. This sample's time point: pretreatment peripheral blood. Measured with immunoSEQ multiplex PCR; TCRdb has only the in-frame clones, and not every one. The sample yields 60,000 or so clones, 65% to 90% seen once. The TCR originated in a man aged 65-85 years with urothelial cancer. Specimen: PBMCs, collected around atezolizumab (anti-PD-L1) treatment. The chain couples TRBV27 to TRBJ2-1; 10 bases are shared with TRBD2. The CDR3 loop reads CASSLGLAGENEQFF. The CDR3 DNA sequence: TGTGCCAGCAGTTTAGGGCTAGCGGGAGAGAATGAGCAGTTCTTC.